This T cell receptor (beta chain) was retrieved from a study of control samples from healthy donors and cancer patients. Sequencing used immunoSEQ multiplex PCR; TCRdb keeps in-frame clones, though not all of them. Among around 94,000 clones listed, over 90% were seen once. Trimming removed 5 bases at V and 0 bases at J, with 5 bases between. The CDR3 consists of 13 residues. The gene calls are TRBV12-3 or TRBV12-4 and TRBJ1-5, with D hard to call. Source material: blood. The clonotype originates from a woman aged 25-40 years in good health. In DNA, the CDR3 is TGTGCCAGCAGTACTTTTAGCAATCAGCCCCAGCATTTT. Its translation: CASSTFSNQPQHF.